This TCR beta chain emerged from a study of blood T cell repertoires in COVID-19. Germline CDR1 SGHDN, CDR2 FVKESK. Trimming removed 3 bases from V and 6 bases from J; junction bases left unmatched: 2. The CDR3 extends over 15 amino acids. Repertoires were generated with immunoSEQ multiplex PCR, while TCRdb's copy carries only in-frame clones and drops some. This sample has about 240,000 clones, with 80% to 90% found just once. Material: peripheral blood. J is TRBJ2-1 and V is TRBV14; 13 nucleotides match TRBD2. The source of this sequence is a woman aged 70 to 79 with acute or convalescent COVID-19. The CDR3: CASSQGLAGFNEQFF. CDR3 coding DNA: TGTGCCAGCAGCCAGGGACTAGCGGGGTTCAATGAGCAGTTCTTC.